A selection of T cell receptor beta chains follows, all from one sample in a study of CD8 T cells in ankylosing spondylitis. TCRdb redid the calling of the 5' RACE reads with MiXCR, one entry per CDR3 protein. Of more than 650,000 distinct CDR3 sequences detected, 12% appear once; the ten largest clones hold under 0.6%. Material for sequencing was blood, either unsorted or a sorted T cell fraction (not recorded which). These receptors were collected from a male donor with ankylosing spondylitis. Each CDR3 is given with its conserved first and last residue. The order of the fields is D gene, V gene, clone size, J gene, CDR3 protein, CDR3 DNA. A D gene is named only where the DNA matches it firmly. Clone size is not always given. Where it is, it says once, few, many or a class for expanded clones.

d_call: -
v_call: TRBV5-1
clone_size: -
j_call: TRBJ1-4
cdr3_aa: CASRPGSNEKLFF
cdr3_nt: TGCGCCAGCCGACCGGGATCTAATGAAAAACTGTTTTTT

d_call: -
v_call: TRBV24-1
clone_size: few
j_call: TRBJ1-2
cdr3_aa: CATSEPDRPWGYTF
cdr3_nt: TGTGCCACCAGTGAGCCGGACCGACCCTGGGGCTACACCTTC

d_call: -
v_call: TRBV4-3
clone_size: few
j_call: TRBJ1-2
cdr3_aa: CASSQAPTGRNYGYTF
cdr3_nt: TGCGCCAGCAGCCAAGCCCCGACGGGAAGAAACTATGGCTACACCTTC

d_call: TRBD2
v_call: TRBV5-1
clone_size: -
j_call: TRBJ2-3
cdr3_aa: CASSVGTNTDTQYF
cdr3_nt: TGCGCCAGCAGCGTCGGGACTAACACAGATACGCAGTATTTT

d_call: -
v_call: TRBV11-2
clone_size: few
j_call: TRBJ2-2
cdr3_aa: CASSLEVAAGELFF
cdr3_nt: TGTGCCAGCAGCTTAGAGGTTGCGGCCGGGGAGCTGTTTTTT

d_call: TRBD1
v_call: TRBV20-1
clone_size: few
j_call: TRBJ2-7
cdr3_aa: CSARADRGRHEQYF
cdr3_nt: TGCAGTGCTAGAGCGGACAGGGGGCGCCACGAGCAGTACTTC

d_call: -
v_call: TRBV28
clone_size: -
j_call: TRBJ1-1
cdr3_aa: CASMPPQGMNTEAFF
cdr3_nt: TGTGCCAGCATGCCCCCCCAGGGTATGAACACTGAAGCTTTCTTT

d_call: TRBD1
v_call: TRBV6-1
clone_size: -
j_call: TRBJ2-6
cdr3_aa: CANRNDRATNVLTF
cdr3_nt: TGTGCCAACAGGAATGACAGGGCGACCAACGTCCTGACTTTC

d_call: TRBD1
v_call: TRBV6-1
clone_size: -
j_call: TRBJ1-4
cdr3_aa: CASSRLTGGEKLFF
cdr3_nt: TGTGCCAGCAGTCGGTTGACAGGGGGTGAAAAACTGTTTTTT

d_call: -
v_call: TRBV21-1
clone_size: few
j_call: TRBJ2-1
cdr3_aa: CATPTTGYNEQFF
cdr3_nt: TGTGCCACCCCGACTACAGGGTACAATGAGCAGTTCTTC

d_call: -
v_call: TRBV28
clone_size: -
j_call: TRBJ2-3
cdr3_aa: CASGAPSDTQYF
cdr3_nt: TGTGCCAGCGGCGCCCCGTCAGATACGCAGTATTTT

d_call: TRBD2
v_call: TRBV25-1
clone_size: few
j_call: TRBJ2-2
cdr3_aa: CASSRGRRGDGELFF
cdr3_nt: TGTGCCAGCAGCCGCGGGAGACGAGGGGACGGGGAGCTGTTTTTT

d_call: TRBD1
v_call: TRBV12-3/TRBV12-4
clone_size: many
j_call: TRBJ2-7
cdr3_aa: CASSPDRDSYEQYF
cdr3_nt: TGTGCCAGCAGTCCGGACAGGGACTCCTACGAGCAGTACTTC

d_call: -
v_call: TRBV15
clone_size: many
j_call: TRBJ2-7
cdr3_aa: CATSRDKGYEQYF
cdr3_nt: TGTGCCACCAGCAGAGATAAGGGCTACGAGCAGTACTTC

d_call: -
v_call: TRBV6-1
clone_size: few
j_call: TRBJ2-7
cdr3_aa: CASRRGSLDPEQYF
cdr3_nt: TGTGCCAGCAGAAGGGGCAGCCTGGACCCGGAGCAGTACTTC

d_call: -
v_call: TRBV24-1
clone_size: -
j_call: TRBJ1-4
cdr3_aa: CATRDYGEKLFF
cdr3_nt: TGTGCCACAAGGGATTACGGGGAAAAACTGTTTTTT

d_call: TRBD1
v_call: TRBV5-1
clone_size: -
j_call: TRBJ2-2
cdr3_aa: CASSLANPGQGLFF
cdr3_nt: TGCGCCAGCAGCTTGGCCAATCCGGGACAGGGGCTGTTTTTT